This T cell receptor (beta chain) was captured in a study of T cell responses to AZD1222 COVID-19 vaccine. Study observations and caveats: Spike-wide vaccine-associated CD4 TCRs dominated at 160-218 and 743-854.

Sequenced by immunoSEQ multiplex PCR; TCRdb stores in-frame clones only, minus some. The sample lists 95,000 to 130,000 clones, around nine tenths seen once, with more than 1.5% in the top ten. This clone was seen once. Its antigen is as yet unknown. Sequences were derived from peripheral blood, sampled 28 days after the second AZD1222 dose. This TCR was sampled from an adult who received the AZD1222 COVID-19 vaccine.

The CDR3 protein is CSVVTGTGGYEQYF. CDR3 bases: TGCAGCGTTGTGACCGGGACAGGGGGCTACGAGCAGTACTTC. The chain is built from TRBV29-1 and TRBJ2-7, with 11 bases matching TRBD1. V trimming: 4 bases; J trimming: 3 bases; junction bases outside the gene matches: 5. The length of the CDR3 is 14 residues. Germline V gives CDR1 SQVTM, CDR2 ANQGSEA.